This T cell receptor beta chain appears in the sequencing data of a study of vaccination and CD4 T cells after COVID-19. Study summary: Cells were stimulated with overlapping spike peptide pools from SARS-CoV-2, HCoV-NL63, HCoV-OC43 and HCoV-229E.

Treatment noted: roughly 10-day PBMC culture with coronavirus spike peptide pools or control peptides (ViraFEST assay). Cultured CD4+ T-cell DNA underwent Oncomine TCR Beta short-read sequencing. TCRdb ran MiXCR on the PCR reads and lists one entry per CDR3 protein. The sample holds about 16,000 distinct CDR3 sequences, about 55% seen once. The CDR3 is 13 amino acids. Germline V gives CDR1 MNHEY, CDR2 SMNVEV (reference sequence). V lost 1 base and J 1 base, leaving 4 bases between the germline ends. This clonotype was picked up a small number of times. The antigen remains undetermined. This rearrangement joins TRBV27 to TRBJ1-2; D gene unclear. The clonotype was recovered from a human donor who had recovered from COVID-19. The sequencing sample was made of CD4+ T cells from blood, cultured in vitro. The CDR3 region has the DNA TGTGCCAGCAGTTTATACCGTAACTATGGCTACACCTTC. It yields the protein CASSLYRNYGYTF.